Here is one T cell receptor (beta chain) with its context. Its antigen is currently not known. It has no much larger one-base neighbor in the sample; base qualities were not kept. This entry is derived from a study of cytomegalovirus exposure and HLA in healthy donors (dated by TCRdb to 2017 to 2019). About the investigation overall: An earlier analysis of roughly 500 of the donors reported about 260 Gb of sequence data and around 110 million unique TCR beta sequences obtained from approximately 180 million T cells. Rather than using new phenotypic data, the later analysis identified candidate immune exposures from TCR beta sequences and from how often those sequences occurred across donors. A separate validation cohort of roughly 110 different subjects was used in addition to the roughly 720-subject first cohort. Among 398 genotyped donors of the cohort, an average of about 220,000 unique TCR beta nucleotide sequences was sequenced per donor, of which 15% to 20% were non-productive. In a later genetic analysis, genome-wide SNP genotypes for about three fifths of the roughly 670 donors were used, and that subset was treated as a discovery cohort. The study profiled the T cell repertoires of more than 500 subjects by immunosequencing and related them to cytomegalovirus serostatus. Donor age, sex, ethnicity and CMV serostatus were compiled alongside the repertoire data. Of the approximately 400 genotyped donors, 65% to 90% fell in the genetic ancestry cluster associated with self-reported Caucasian donors. High-throughput TCR immunosequencing, statistical association of individual TCRs with disease status, and machine learning were combined to predict cytomegalovirus infection status. HLA typing included class I and class II loci at four-digit resolution. All discovery cohort repertoires had been generated on a single sequencing platform. The number of donors typed differed by locus, with roughly 620-630 for A, B, C, DRB1 and DQB1, more than 500 for DQA1, under 610 for DPA1, and around 450 for DPB1. Because of strong linkage in the cohort, roughly five DR-DQ haplotypes were treated as single units for association and clustering. A later analysis re-analyzed previously published TCR beta repertoires from 666 donors and added high-resolution HLA genotyping to study TCR occurrence patterns. The study was designed to test whether signatures of past pathogen exposure could be identified by cataloging public T cell receptors. An earlier analysis of roughly 600 of the donors used high-throughput TCR beta sequencing to judge whether each TCR beta V gene segment behaved as functional or pseudogenic. An early release covering roughly 600 HLA-typed donors comprised about 310 gigabases of sequencing data and tens of millions of unique TCR sequences. What the research found in general, with its limitations: In an earlier analysis of 587 of the donors, most TCR beta V segments appeared in productive rearrangements about 87% or about 30% of the time, broadly matching IMGT annotations. A further reported finding was that TCR beta sequences accurately predicted the HLA-A and HLA-B alleles for most subjects in the first cohort. According to the authors, the approach could potentially be generalized to other disease states and immunological phenotypes. Correlated functional status among segregating V segments might reflect linkage disequilibrium, but an unknown experimental factor could not be ruled out. According to a later analysis, TCR association rates differed among HLA loci, with DRB1 alleles showing the most associated TCRs and HLA-C alleles showing the fewest. While some public TCRs were present in many individuals, most TCR sequences turned up only very rarely across donors. Specific HLA alleles were associated with about 17,000 TCR beta sequences at a false discovery rate of 0.05 in a later analysis. Because counts were too low, some 17 rarely observed V segments, including chromosome 9 orphons, were left out of the earlier analysis of 500 to 650 of the donors. The study listed approximately 150 TCR beta chains as associated with cytomegalovirus. Because some donors lacked HLA typing at each locus, the association tests relied only on the typed subset. Because the 87-base-pair reads could not distinguish some IMGT-functional V segments, including TRBV6-2 and TRBV6-3, those segments were excluded. A cluster of highly shared sequence variants was judged likely to be a technical artifact of the sequencing pipeline. Assigning TCR associations to individual alleles was difficult when HLA alleles, especially DR and DQ, strongly co-occurred. In this cohort, only TCR beta chains were sequenced, and detectable features were limited by the absence of alpha or paired-chain data. In a later analysis, most CMV-associated TCR beta chains were found to appear HLA-restricted, with HLA associations seemingly driven largely by CMV exposure. CMV serostatus was the only immune exposure information available for the cohort. Sequencing depth was assumed to be roughly uniform across donors in the presence/absence analyses, though that assumption may not hold. In both the original and validation cohorts, the classifier was reported to diagnose cytomegalovirus status with high specificity and sensitivity. A later genetic analysis reported fewer N-insertions in productive TCRs among donors in an Asian-associated ancestry cluster than the roughly 690-donor mean. In vitro tests confirmed that three of the cytomegalovirus-associated TCR beta chains recognize cytomegalovirus antigens. In a later analysis, HLA-associated TCR beta chains were found to be more clonally expanded and to have lower generation probabilities than equally common non-associated chains. A later genetic analysis associated a missense DCLRE1C variant with V-gene and J-gene trimming of TCR beta chains, and an independent cohort replicated the association. Several of the top co-occurrence clusters appeared to be linked to parvovirus B19, influenza, CMV and Epstein-Barr virus, according to a later analysis.

In total, approximately 700 healthy bone marrow donors made up the cohort. Cohort members were all nominally healthy when sampled, although unrecorded immune exposures were likely present. The donor tested CMV seropositive, placing the donor among the 250 to 350 seropositive members of the cohort. Each donor provided a peripheral blood sample, and peripheral blood mononuclear cells were used for TCR beta sequencing. Genomic DNA extraction from the blood cell samples was performed with the Qiagen DNeasy Blood Extraction Kit. Library construction relied on the immunoSEQ multiplex PCR assay. For the multiplex PCR, a mixture combining 60 forward primers for TCR Vbeta segments and 13 reverse primers for TCR Jbeta segments was used. The CDR3 region of rearranged TCR beta genes was amplified from genomic DNA by a multiplex PCR assay. Amplified TCR beta libraries were sequenced as 87-base-pair reads on the Illumina HiSeq System. The paper's data handling went like this. In a later analysis, around 80 million unique TCR beta chains were counted across the 500 to 850 repertoires, and approximately 11 million of these chains were shared by at least two donors. To remove PCR and sequencing errors, raw reads were error-corrected and collapsed into unique sequences using a nearest-neighbor algorithm that merged closely related sequences. V, D and J gene segments were assigned by aligning CDR3 sequences to IMGT reference sequences. For a sequence to be retained, a match of at least six nucleotides to both a V gene segment and a J gene segment was required. Rearrangements were classified as productive when the CDR3 lacked stop codons and remained in frame with V and J, and all other rearrangements were classified as non-productive. CDR3 was defined according to IMGT convention as the region running from the second conserved V-encoded cysteine to the conserved J-encoded phenylalanine. In an earlier analysis of roughly 610 of the donors, sequences lacking an unambiguous match to a single V gene segment were excluded. An earlier analysis of a few hundred of the donors called V segments functional above 56.7% productive rearrangements and segregating when the between-donor standard deviation exceeded 5%. A statistical classification framework was built for diagnosing cytomegalovirus status from the catalog of TCR beta chain sequences. In a later analysis, V and J genes were assigned by comparing TCR nucleotide sequences against IMGT/GENE-DB human TR gene sequences. In a later analysis, CDR3 sequences and most-parsimonious VDJ recombination scenarios were assigned using the TCRdist pipeline. In a later analysis, every TCR beta chain was defined by the combination of its CDR3 amino acid sequence and its V-gene family, and reads without a unique V-gene family were dropped. As a way to deal with suspected cross-contamination and a sequencing artifact, a later analysis dropped 450 to 700 nucleotide sequences that were highly shared and had low generation probability. In a later analysis, a clonal expansion index was calculated for each public chain from normalized within-repertoire ranks of inferred template counts. In a later analysis, generation probabilities were computed using a VDJ recombination model fitted to out-of-frame rearrangements, and the results were checked against IGoR. Hypergeometric tests were used in a later analysis to score TCR-TCR, TCR-HLA and TCR-CMV co-occurrence, with a repertoire-size bias correction applied to the TCR pairs. False discovery rates were estimated in a later analysis by permuting HLA or CMV assignments 20 times. In a later analysis, co-occurring TCRs were grouped with DBSCAN, and TCRdist sequence similarity was added when clustering was performed within HLA-allele-positive subsets. Repertoires with fewer than 30,000 or more than 120,000 public chains, plus five repertoires with anomalous nucleotide sharing, were excluded from co-occurrence clustering. TCRdb obtained this table from immuneACCESS and retained in-frame rearrangements with V and J assigned. These tables miss some clones; where compared with another copy, unresolved V genes account for less than half of the shortfall, and the remainder is unexplained. V and J calls and clone size come straight from that table; D and trimming were deduced from the DNA. In this sample the table shows about 150,000 clones, 79% of which occur a single time. The leading ten clones occupy approximately 7.7% of the sample.

V and J are trimmed by 6 bases and 2 bases, and the gene matches miss 12 bases of the junction. Reading from cysteine to phenylalanine, the CDR3 counts 17 amino acids. The DNA shown is the 51-base CDR3, in frame from base 1. The germline V gene encodes CDR1 MNHEY and CDR2 SMNVEV (reference sequence). The sequence joins TRBV27 to TRBJ1-5; 8 bases in between match TRBD1. The sequenced sample was PBMCs. This clonotype originated in a man aged 30 to 45 in good health and CMV-seropositive. The nucleotide sequence reads as follows: TGTGCCAGCAGGGCGACAGGGGCGGGGTCTGGCAATCAGCCCCAGCATTTT. Protein translation: CASRATGAGSGNQPQHF.